This section outlines one T cell receptor (beta chain) sequence together with its context. The antigen remains unidentified. V was shortened by 0 bases and J by 1 base, with 14 bases between the two germline ends. Germline V lookup: CDR1 SGHRS, CDR2 YFSETQ. This CDR3 comprises 18 residues. PCR involved 60 Vbeta and 13 Jbeta primers. TCRdb's table, derived via immunoSEQ multiplex PCR, lists solely in-frame clones and lacks some. The sample has approximately 91,000 clones; roughly four fifths are singletons. This sample was taken from a study of cytomegalovirus exposure and HLA in healthy donors. Overall study results and limits: There was a cluster of highly shared sequence variants that was likely a sequencing artifact. Presence/absence analyses took donor sequencing depth as roughly uniform.

Each donor was healthy, and each was a bone marrow donor. The sample taken for sequencing was PBMCs. This clonotype was sampled from a human donor in good health. V is TRBV5-1 and J is TRBJ2-6; TRBD2 might be the D (5 bases). The CDR3 protein is CASSLVGDMGSGANVLTF. CDR3 in DNA: TGCGCCAGCAGCTTGGTCGGGGATATGGGATCTGGGGCCAACGTCCTGACTTTC.